These 6 T cell receptor beta chains originate from one sample sequenced in a study of T cells in Graves' hyperthyroidism and ophthalmopathy. Amplification yielded TCR beta CDR3 regions, with RNA transcripts as the source. The HTBI set primed first-round TCR CDR3 RT-PCR. In TCRdb, the multiplex PCR reads were re-called with MiXCR into one record per CDR3 protein. The sample holds more than 650,000 distinct CDR3 sequences, less than 15% seen once. The source material was blood. The receptors come from a woman younger than 35 with Graves' hyperthyroidism.

This clonotype showed up just a few times. The gene calls are TRBV27 and TRBJ1-2; D unresolved. Germline V gene data show CDR1 as MNHEY and CDR2 as SMNVEV (reference sequence). V lost 3 bases and J 1 base, leaving 12 bases between the germline ends. This CDR3 is built from 15 residues. CDR3 region: CASSLSAWGNYGYTF. The CDR3 nucleotides are TGTGCCAGCAGTTTGAGTGCTTGGGGTAACTATGGCTACACCTTC.

This clonotype was observed a handful of times. The chain couples TRBV9 to TRBJ2-6, with D perhaps TRBD1 or TRBD2 (5 bases each). The germline V gene encodes CDR1 SGDLS and CDR2 YYNGEE. This CDR3 is 19 amino acids long. Trimming cost V 3 bases and J 0 bases, with 19 bases left between them. CDR3 loop: CASSGTGWTDNSGANVLTF. CDR3 DNA: TGTGCCAGCAGCGGTACGGGGTGGACGGACAACTCTGGGGCCAACGTCCTGACTTTC.

The chain links TRBV28 to TRBJ2-7; D gene uncertain. CDR3 size: 11 residues. Germline V gene sequence: CDR1 MDHEN, CDR2 SYDVKM. Trimming pared 5 bases from V and 6 bases from J, leaving 8 bases between. CDR3: CASSPYGEQYF. CDR3 DNA: TGTGCCAGCAGTCCGTATGGCGAGCAGTACTTC.

This clonotype has ten or more counts. This sequence joins TRBV6-6 and TRBJ1-5, with D possibly TRBD1 on 5 matching bases. This CDR3 region has 16 residues. With 0 bases removed from V and 0 bases from J, the gap between germline ends came to 9 bases. Germline loops: CDR1 MNHNY, CDR2 SVGAGI (reference sequence). CDR3 bases: TGTGCCAGCAGTTACTCTGCCAGGGCTAGCAATCAGCCCCAGCATTTT. This encodes CASSYSARASNQPQHF.

This clonotype was seen only a few times. The rearrangement links TRBV12-3 or TRBV12-4 to TRBJ2-7, with 10 bases lining up with TRBD2. V shed 8 bases and J 1 base; nucleotides not matched to a gene: 5. The CDR3 totals 14 residues. CDR3 DNA sequence: TGTGCCAGCTATGGTAGCGGGAGGTCCTACGAGCAGTACTTC. Its translation: CASYGSGRSYEQYF.

In its sample, this clonotype was seen many times. The chain employs TRBV6-1 and TRBJ1-4, with D maybe TRBD1 (5 bases). V lost 6 bases and J lost 8, with 16 bases in between. The germline gives CDR1 MNHNS, CDR2 SASEGT. The CDR3 consists of 14 residues. The CDR3 nucleotides are TGTGCCAGCAGGCTACAGGAGGGAGCGGAAAAACTGTTTTTT. Protein sequence: CASRLQEGAEKLFF.